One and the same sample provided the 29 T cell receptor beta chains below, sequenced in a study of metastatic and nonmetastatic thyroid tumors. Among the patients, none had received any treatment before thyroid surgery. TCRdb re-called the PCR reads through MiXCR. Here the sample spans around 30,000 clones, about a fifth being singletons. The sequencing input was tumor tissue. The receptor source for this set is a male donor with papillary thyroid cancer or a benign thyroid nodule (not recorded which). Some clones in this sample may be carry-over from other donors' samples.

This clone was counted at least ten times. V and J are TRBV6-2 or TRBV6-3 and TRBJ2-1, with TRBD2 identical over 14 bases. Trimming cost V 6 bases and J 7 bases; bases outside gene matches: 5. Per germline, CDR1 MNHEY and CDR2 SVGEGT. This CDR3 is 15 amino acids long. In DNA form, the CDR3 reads TGTGCCAGCAGCGGACTAGCGGGAGGTGGTAATGAGCAGTTCTTC. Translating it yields CASSGLAGGGNEQFF.

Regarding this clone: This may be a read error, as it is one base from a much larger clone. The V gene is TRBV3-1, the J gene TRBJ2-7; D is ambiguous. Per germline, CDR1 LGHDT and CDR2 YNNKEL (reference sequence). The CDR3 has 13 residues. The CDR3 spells CASGQEVIAEQYF. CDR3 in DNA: TGTGCCAGCGGCCAAGAAGTAATAGCCGAGCAGTACTTC.

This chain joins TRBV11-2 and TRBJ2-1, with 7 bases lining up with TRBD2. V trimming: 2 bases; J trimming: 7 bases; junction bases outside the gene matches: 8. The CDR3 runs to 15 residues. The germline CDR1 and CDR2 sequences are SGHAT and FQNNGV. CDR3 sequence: CASSLTAGSGNEQFF. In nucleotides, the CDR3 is TGTGCCAGCAGCTTAACAGCGGGAAGTGGTAATGAGCAGTTCTTC.

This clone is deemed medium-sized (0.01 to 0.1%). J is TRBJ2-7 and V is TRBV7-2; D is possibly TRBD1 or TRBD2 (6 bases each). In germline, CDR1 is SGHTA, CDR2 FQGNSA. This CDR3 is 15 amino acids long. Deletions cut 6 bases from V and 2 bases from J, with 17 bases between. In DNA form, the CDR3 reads TGTGCCAGCAGGGAAGGGGGAGGAAAAGCCTACGAGCAGTACTTC. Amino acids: CASREGGGKAYEQYF.

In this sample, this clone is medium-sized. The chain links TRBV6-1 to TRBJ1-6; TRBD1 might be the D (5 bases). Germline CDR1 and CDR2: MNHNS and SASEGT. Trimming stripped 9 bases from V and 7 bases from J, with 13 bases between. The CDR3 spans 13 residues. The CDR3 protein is CASLVGGNSPLHF. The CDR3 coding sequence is TGTGCCAGTCTGGTGGGGGGGAATTCACCCCTCCACTTT.

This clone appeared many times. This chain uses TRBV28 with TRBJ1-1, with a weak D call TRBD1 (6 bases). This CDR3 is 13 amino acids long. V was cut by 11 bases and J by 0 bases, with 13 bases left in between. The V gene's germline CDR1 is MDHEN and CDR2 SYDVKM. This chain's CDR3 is CAGKQGMNTEAFF. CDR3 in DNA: TGTGCCGGGAAACAGGGAATGAACACTGAAGCTTTCTTT. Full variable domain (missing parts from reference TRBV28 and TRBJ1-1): DVKVTQSSRYLVKRTGEKVFLECVQDMDHENMFWYRQDPGLGLRLIYFSYDVKMKEKGDIPEGYSVSREKKERFSLILESASTNQTSMYLCAGKQGMNTEAFFGQGTRLTVV.

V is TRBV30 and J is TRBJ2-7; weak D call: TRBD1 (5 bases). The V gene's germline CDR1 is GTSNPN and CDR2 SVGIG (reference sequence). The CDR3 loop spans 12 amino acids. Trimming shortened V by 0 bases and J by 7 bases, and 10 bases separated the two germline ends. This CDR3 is CAWSVHRGEQYF. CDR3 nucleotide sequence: TGTGCCTGGAGTGTACATAGGGGTGAGCAGTACTTC.

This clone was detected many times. The CDR3 loop is CASRTKPGQGGTGELFF. The CDR3 nucleotides read TGTGCCAGCAGGACCAAGCCGGGACAGGGAGGCACCGGGGAGCTGTTTTTT. The V gene is TRBV6-1, the J gene TRBJ2-2, with TRBD1 matching 9 bases. The CDR3 has 17 amino acids. CDR1 and CDR2 from the germline V gene are MNHNS and SASEGT. V lost 6 bases and J lost 4; bases outside the gene matches: 12.

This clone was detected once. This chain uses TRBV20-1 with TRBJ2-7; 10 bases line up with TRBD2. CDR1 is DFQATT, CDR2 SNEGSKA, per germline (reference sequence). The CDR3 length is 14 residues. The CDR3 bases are TGCAGCGGGACCCTAGCGGGAGTTCCCTACGAGCAGTACTTC. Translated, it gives CSGTLAGVPYEQYF.

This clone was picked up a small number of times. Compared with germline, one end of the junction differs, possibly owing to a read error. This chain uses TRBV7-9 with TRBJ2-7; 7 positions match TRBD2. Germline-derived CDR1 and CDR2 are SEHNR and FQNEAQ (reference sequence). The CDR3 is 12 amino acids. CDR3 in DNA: TGTGCCAGCATCTTAGGCCTAGCGGAGCATTACTTC. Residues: CASILGLAEHYF.

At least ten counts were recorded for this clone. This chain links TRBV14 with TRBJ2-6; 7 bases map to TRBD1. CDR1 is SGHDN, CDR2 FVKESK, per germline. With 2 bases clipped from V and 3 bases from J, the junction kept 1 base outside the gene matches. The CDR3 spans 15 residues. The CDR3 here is CASSQRTGGANVLTF. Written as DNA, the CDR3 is TGTGCCAGCAGCCAAAGGACAGGTGGGGCCAACGTCCTGACTTTC.

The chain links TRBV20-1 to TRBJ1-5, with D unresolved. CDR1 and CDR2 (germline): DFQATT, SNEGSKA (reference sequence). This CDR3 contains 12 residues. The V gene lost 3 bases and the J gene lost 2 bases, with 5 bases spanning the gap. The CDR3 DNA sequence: TGCAGTGCTAGCTGGGGCAATCAGCCCCAGCATTTT. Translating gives CSASWGNQPQHF.

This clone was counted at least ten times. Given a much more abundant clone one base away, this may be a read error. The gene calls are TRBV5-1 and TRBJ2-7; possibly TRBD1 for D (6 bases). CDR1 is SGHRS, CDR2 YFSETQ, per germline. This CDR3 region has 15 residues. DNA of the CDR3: TGCGCCAGCGGCTTGGGACACAGGGAGACCTACGAGCAGTACTTC. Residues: CASGLGHRETYEQYF. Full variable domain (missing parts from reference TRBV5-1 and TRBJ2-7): KAGVTQTPRYLIKTRGQQVTLSCSPISGHRSVSWYQQTPGQGLQFLFEYFSETQRNKGNFPGRFSGRQFSNSRSEMNVSTLELGDSALYLCASGLGHRETYEQYFGPGTRLTVT.

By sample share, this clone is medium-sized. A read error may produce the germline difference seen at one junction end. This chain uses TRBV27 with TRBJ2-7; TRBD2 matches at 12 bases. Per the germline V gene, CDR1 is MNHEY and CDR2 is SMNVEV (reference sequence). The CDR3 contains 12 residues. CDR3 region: CASRTPSGRALF. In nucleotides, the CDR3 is TGTGCCAGCAGAACTCCTAGCGGGAGGGCCCTCTTC.

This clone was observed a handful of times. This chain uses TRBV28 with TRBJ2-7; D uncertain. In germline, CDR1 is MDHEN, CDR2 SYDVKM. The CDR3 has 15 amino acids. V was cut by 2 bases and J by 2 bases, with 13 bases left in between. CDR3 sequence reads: CASSLLLTVPYEQYF. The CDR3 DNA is TGTGCCAGCAGTTTACTCCTCACGGTGCCCTACGAGCAGTACTTC. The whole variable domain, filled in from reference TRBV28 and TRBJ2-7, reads DVKVTQSSRYLVKRTGEKVFLECVQDMDHENMFWYRQDPGLGLRLIYFSYDVKMKEKGDIPEGYSVSREKKERFSLILESASTNQTSMYLCASSLLLTVPYEQYFGPGTRLTVT.

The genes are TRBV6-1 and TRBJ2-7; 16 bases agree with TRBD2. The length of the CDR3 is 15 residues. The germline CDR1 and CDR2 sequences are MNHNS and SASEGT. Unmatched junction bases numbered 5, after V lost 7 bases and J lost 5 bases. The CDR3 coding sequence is TGTGCCAGCACTGGGACTAGCGGGGGGGCGGACGAGCAGTACTTC. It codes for CASTGTSGGADEQYF.

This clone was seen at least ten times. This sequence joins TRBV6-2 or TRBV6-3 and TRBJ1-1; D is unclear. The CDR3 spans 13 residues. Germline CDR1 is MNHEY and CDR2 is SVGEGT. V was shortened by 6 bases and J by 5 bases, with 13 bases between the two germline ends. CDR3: CASSALLGTEAFF. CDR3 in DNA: TGTGCCAGCAGCGCACTCCTAGGTACTGAAGCTTTCTTT.

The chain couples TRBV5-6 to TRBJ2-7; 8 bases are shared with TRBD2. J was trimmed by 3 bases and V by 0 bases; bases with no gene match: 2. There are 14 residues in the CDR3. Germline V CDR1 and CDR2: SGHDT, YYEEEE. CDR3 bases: TGTGCCAGCAGCTTGGAGGGGACTAGCTACGAGCAGTACTTC. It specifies CASSLEGTSYEQYF.

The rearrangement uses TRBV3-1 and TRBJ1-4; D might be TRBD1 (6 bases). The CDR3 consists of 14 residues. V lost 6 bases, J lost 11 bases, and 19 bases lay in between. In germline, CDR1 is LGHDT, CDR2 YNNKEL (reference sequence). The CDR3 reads CASRHRTAREKLFF. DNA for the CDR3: TGTGCCAGCAGACACCGGACAGCGAGAGAGAAACTGTTTTTT. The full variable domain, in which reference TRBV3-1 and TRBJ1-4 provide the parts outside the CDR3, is DTAVSQTPKYLVTQMGNDKSIKCEQNLGHDTMYWYKQDSKKFLKIMFSYNNKELIINETVPNRFSPKSPDKAHLNLHINSLELGDSAVYFCASRHRTAREKLFFGSGTQLSVL.

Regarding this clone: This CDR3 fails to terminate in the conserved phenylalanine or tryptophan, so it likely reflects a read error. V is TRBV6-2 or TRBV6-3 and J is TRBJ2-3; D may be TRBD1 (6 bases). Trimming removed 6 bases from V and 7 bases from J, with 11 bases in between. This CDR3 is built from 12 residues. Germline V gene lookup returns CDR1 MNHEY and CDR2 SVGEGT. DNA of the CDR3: TGTGCCAGCAGGTACAGGGCATATACGCAGTATTTA. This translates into CASRYRAYTQYL.

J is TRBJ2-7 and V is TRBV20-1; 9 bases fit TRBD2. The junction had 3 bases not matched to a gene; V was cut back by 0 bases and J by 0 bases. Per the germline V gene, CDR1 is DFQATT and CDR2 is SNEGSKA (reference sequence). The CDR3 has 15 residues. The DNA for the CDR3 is TGCAGTGCTAGAGATTATAGCGGGAGCTCCTACGAGCAGTACTTC. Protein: CSARDYSGSSYEQYF.

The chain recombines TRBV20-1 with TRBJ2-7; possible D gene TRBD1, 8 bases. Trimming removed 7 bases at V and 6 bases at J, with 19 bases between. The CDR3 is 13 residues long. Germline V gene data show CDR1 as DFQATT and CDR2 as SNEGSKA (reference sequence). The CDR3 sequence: CSVRGLADSEQYF. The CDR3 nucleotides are TGCAGTGTCAGGGGGCTAGCGGATTCCGAGCAGTACTTC.

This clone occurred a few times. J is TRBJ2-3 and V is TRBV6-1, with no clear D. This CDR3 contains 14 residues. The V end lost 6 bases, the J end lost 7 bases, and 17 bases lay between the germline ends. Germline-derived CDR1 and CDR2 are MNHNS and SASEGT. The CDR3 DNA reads TGTGCCAGCAGGCCGAGGAGCTGGGAATATACGCAGTATTTT. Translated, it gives CASRPRSWEYTQYF.

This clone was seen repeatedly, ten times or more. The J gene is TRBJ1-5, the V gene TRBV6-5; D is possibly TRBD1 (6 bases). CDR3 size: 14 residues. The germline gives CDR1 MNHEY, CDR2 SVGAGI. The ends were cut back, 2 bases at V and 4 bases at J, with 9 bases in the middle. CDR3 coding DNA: TGTGCCAGCAGTTACAGGGACATTAATCAGCCCCAGCATTTT. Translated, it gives CASSYRDINQPQHF.

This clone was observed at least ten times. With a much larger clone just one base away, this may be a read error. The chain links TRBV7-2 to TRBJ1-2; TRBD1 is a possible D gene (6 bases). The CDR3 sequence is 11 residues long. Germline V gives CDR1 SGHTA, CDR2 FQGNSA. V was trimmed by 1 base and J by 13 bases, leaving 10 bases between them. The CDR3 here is CASSLDRVSTF. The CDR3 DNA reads TGTGCCAGCAGCTTAGACAGGGTAAGCACCTTC.

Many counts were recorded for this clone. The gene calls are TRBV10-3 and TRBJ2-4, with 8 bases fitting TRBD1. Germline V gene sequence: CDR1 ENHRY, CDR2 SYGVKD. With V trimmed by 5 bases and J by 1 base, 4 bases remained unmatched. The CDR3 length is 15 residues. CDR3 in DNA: TGTGCCATCAGTAAGGACAGGGAGGCCAAAAACATTCAGTACTTC. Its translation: CAISKDREAKNIQYF.

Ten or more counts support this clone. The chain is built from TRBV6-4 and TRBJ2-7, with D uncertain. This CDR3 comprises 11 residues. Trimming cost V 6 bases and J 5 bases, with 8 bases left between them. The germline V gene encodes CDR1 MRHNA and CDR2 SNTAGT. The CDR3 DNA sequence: TGTGCCAGCAGGATCGACCACGAGCAGTACTTC. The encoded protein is CASRIDHEQYF.

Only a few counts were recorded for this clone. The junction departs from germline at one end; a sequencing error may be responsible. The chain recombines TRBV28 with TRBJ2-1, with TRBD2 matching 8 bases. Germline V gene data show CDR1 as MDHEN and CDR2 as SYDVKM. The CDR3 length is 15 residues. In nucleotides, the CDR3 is TGTGCCAGCAGTTCGGGACTAGATATCTACAATGAGCAGCTCTTC. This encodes CASSSGLDIYNEQLF.

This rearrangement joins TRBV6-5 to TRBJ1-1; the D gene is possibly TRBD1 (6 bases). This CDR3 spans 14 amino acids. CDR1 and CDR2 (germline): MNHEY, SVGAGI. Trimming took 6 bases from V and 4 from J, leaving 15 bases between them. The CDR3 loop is CASRTNRAGTEAFF. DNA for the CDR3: TGTGCCAGCAGAACCAACAGGGCGGGCACTGAAGCTTTCTTT.